A single T cell receptor (beta chain) is shown here with its context. The sample originates from a study of T-cell reconstitution after alpha-beta-depleted transplantation in children. Unique molecular identifiers were incorporated into the prepared TCRbeta library. TCRdb reprocessed the PCR reads with MiXCR, giving one entry per CDR3 protein. The sample yields some 400,000 distinct CDR3 sequences, approximately 20% seen once. Between the trimmed V and J ends, which lost 0 bases and 2 bases, there was a span of 13 bases. Germline CDR1 LGHNA, CDR2 YSLEER. The CDR3 has 17 residues. The chain uses TRBV4-3 and TRBJ2-2; D might be TRBD2 (5 bases). The input for sequencing was PBMCs from the stem cell graft donor, taken from the stem cell graft. This TCR derives from a human donor who donated a stem cell graft to a child with acute myeloid leukemia. CDR3 region: CASSQDSAGLNTGELFF. The DNA for the CDR3 is TGCGCCAGCAGCCAAGATTCGGCGGGCCTCAACACCGGGGAGCTGTTTTTT.